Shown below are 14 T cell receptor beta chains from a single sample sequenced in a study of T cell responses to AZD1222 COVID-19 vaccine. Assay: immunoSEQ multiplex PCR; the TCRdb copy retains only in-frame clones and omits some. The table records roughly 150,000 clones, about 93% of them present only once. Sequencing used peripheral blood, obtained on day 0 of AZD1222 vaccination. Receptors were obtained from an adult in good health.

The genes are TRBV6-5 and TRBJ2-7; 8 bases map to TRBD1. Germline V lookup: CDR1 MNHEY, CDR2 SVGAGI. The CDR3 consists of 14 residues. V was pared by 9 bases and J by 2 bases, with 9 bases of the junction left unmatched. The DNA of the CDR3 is TGTGCCAGTGCACCGGGACAGGAGGCCTACGAGCAGTACTTC. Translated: CASAPGQEAYEQYF.

In DNA, the CDR3 is TGTGCCAGCAGAGGGGACAGGGCCTACTACAATGAGCAGTTCTTC. Protein product: CASRGDRAYYNEQFF. The chain links TRBV6-4 to TRBJ2-1, with 9 bases aligning to TRBD1. Germline CDR1 reads MRHNA; CDR2 reads SNTAGT. The trim removed 6 bases at V and 3 bases at J, leaving 6 bases unmatched. The CDR3 spans 15 residues.

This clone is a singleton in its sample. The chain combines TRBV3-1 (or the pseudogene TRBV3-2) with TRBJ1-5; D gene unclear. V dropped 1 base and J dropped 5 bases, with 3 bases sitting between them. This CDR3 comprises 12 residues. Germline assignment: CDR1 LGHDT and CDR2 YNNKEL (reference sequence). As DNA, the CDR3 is TGTGCCAGCAGCCAAGTAGATCAGCCCCAGCATTTT. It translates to CASSQVDQPQHF.

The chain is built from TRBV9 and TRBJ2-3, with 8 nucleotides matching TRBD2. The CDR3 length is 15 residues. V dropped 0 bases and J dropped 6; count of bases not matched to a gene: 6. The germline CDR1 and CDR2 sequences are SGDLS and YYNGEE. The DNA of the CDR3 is TGTGCCAGCAGCGTAGACCAGCGGGGGATGGATACGCAGTATTTT. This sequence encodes CASSVDQRGMDTQYF.

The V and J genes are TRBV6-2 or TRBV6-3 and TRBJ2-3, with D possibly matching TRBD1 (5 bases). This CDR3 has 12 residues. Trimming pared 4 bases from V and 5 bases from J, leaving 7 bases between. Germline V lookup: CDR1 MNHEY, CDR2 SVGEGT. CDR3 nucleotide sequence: TGTGCCAGCAGTTCCCAGGGAGATACGCAGTATTTT. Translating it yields CASSSQGDTQYF.

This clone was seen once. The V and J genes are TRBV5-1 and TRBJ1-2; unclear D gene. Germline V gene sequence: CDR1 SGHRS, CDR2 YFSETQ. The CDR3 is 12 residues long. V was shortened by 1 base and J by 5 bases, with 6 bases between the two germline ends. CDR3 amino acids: CASSLNQYGYTF. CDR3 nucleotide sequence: TGCGCCAGCAGCTTGAATCAGTATGGCTACACCTTC.

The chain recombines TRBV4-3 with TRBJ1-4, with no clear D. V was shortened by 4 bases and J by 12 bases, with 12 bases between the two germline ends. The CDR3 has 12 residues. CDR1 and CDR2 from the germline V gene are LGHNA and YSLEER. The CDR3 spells CASSRGNSQLFF. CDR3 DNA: TGCGCCAGCAGCCGAGGTAACAGCCAACTGTTTTTT.

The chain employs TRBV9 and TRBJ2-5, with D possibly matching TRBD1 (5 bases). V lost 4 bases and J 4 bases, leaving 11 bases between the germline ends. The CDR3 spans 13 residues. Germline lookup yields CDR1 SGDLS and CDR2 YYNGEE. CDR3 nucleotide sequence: TGTGCCAGCAGCCCGTGGGGCGGAGAGACCCAGTACTTC. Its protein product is CASSPWGGETQYF.

Here the CDR3 reads CASRTGTQETQYF. Here the CDR3 DNA reads TGTGCCAGCAGGACAGGGACCCAAGAGACCCAGTACTTC. The gene calls are TRBV12-3 or TRBV12-4 and TRBJ2-5, with 7 bases lining up with TRBD1. V trimming: 6 bases; J trimming: 1 base; junction bases outside the gene matches: 2. The length of the CDR3 is 13 residues.

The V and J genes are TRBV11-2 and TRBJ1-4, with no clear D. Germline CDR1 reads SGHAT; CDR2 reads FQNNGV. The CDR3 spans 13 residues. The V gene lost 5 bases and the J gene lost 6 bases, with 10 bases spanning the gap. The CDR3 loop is CASSPFPDEKLFF. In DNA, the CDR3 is TGTGCCAGCAGCCCCTTTCCTGATGAAAAACTGTTTTTT.

CDR3 coding DNA: TGTGCCTGGAAGGCTCTCGGGGGTGATGGCTACACCTTC. Encoded protein: CAWKALGGDGYTF. The V gene is TRBV30, the J gene TRBJ1-2; a possible D gene is TRBD1 (5 bases). Trimming stripped 4 bases from V and 6 bases from J, with 15 bases between. The CDR3 contains 13 residues. Germline lookup yields CDR1 GTSNPN and CDR2 SVGIG (reference sequence).

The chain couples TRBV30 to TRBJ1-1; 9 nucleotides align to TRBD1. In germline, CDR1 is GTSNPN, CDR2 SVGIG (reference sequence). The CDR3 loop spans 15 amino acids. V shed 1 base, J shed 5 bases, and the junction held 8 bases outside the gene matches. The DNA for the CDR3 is TGTGCCTGGAGTGAGGGACAGGGAAGAATAACTGAAGCTTTCTTT. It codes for CAWSEGQGRITEAFF.

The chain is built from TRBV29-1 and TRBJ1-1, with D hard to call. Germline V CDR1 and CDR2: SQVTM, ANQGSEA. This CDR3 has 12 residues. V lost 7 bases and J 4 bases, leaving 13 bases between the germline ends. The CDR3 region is CSAGREGTEAFF. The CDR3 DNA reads TGCAGCGCAGGAAGGGAGGGCACTGAAGCTTTCTTT.

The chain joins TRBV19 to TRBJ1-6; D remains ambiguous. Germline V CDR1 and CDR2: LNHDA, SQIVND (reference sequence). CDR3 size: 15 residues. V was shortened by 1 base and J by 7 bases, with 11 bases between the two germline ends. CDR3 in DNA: TGTGCCAGTAGTATAGTAGGGATCAAGAATTCACCCCTCCACTTT. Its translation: CASSIVGIKNSPLHF. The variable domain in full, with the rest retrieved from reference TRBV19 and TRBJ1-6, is DGGITQSPKYLFRKEGQNVTLSCEQNLNHDAMYWYRQDPGQGLRLIYYSQIVNDFQKGDIAEGYSVSREKKESFPLTVTSAQKNPTAFYLCASSIVGIKNSPLHFGNGTRLTVT.